This T cell receptor beta chain was recovered during a study of PD-L1 blockade in urothelial cancer. Background on the study: Once treatment had started, blood was analyzed at 3 weeks (second dose) and again at 6 weeks. Median T cell yield from blood was about 150,000. Study results and caveats: When pretreatment blood TCR clonality was below the median, it predicted better survival.

Sequencing used immunoSEQ multiplex PCR; TCRdb keeps in-frame clones, though not all of them. The table records 40,000 to 55,000 clones, about 87% of them present only once. Concerning this clone: Its cognate antigen is unknown.

CDR1 and CDR2 (germline): SGHVS, FQNEAQ. CDR3 length equals 13 residues. Between the trimmed V and J ends, which lost 5 bases and 5 bases, there was a span of 9 bases. The material sequenced was PBMCs, taken around atezolizumab (anti-PD-L1) treatment. The J gene is TRBJ2-2, the V gene TRBV7-8; a weak D match, TRBD1 (6 bases). The sequence derives from a man aged 40-49 years with urothelial cancer. The CDR3: CASSRTVTGELFF. DNA of the CDR3: TGTGCCAGCAGCAGGACAGTGACCGGGGAGCTGTTTTTT.